This T cell receptor beta chain was recorded in a study of T cell repertoires in cytomegalovirus infection. Across the study: The study used recently identified HLA-C-restricted and well-studied HLA-B-restricted CMV epitopes. Based on public TCR beta signatures, there were indications of CMV infection and of a matching HLA type.

Overall study findings and caveats: Ex vivo responses were dominated by HLA-C-restricted CMV-specific TCR beta clonotypes. Of the TCR beta families, the public ones yielded a cumulative frequency that identified carriers of CMV plus the relevant HLA.

As to this clonotype: What it binds is unknown.

This CDR3 region has 16 residues. Trimming at V came to 0 bases and at J to 3 bases, leaving 3 bases not matched to a gene. Germline assignment: CDR1 MNHEY and CDR2 SMNVEV (reference sequence). TCRdb recomputed calls from the reads with MiXCR, one row per CDR3 protein. The data contain 300,000 or so distinct CDR3 sequences, 20% to 25% of them singletons. V gene TRBV27 combines with J gene TRBJ2-1; 9 positions match TRBD2. Sequenced here: cultured PBMCs, sampled from culture after CMV antigen stimulation. This sequence originates from a human donor in good health (CMV status not recorded). Some clones in this sample may be carry-over from other donors' samples. The CDR3: CASSLSSSGIYNEQFF. The CDR3 nucleotides are TGTGCCAGCAGTTTATCATCTAGCGGGATCTACAATGAGCAGTTCTTC.